This T cell receptor beta chain was documented in a study of shared clonotypes between healthy human individuals. Study-wide findings and caveats: Sequencing depth was predicted to influence how clonotypes are shared among donors. For naive CD4 cells, 4% to 6% of clonotypes were shared across a handful of donors.

Generated by immunoSEQ multiplex PCR, the TCRdb table keeps only in-frame clones and is missing some. Of about 340,000 clones listed, over 70% are singletons. In regard to this clone: Its specificity is not known.

The CDR3 consists of 15 residues. V was clipped by 2 bases and J by 4 bases; unmatched bases: 6. Germline CDR1 and CDR2: SGHNT and YYREEE (reference sequence). What was sequenced was memory CD4+ T cells sorted from blood. Subset defined: CD45RA-negative fraction. V is TRBV5-4 and J is TRBJ2-1; 7 bases fit TRBD2. The receptor's source is a young man in good health. The CDR3: CASSFGGGQYNEQFF. The CDR3, as DNA: TGTGCCAGCAGCTTCGGGGGAGGGCAGTACAATGAGCAGTTCTTC.